The clone carrying this TCR beta chain was picked up many times. A universal primer site came from template switching; cDNA carried unique molecular identifiers. TCRdb re-called the 5' RACE reads through MiXCR, storing one row per CDR3 protein. The sample shows about 150,000 distinct CDR3 sequences, around 3.5% of them seen only once. Trimming took 5 bases from V and 1 from J, leaving 10 bases between them. Germline V gives CDR1 SGHTA, CDR2 FQGNSA. The CDR3 consists of 14 residues. This sample was included in a study of identical twins. The donors were all healthy and Caucasian. This TCR was recovered from a man aged 18 to 29 in good health. V and J are TRBV7-2 and TRBJ2-3; no reliable D call. The sample comprised memory T cells sorted from blood. In nucleotides, the CDR3 is TGTGCCAGCAGCCGATCCAGAGGCACAGATACGCAGTATTTT. Translating it yields CASSRSRGTDTQYF.